This is a list of T cell receptor beta chains from one sample in a study of blood T cell repertoires in COVID-19. Sequenced by immunoSEQ multiplex PCR; TCRdb stores in-frame clones only, minus some. Of 70,000 or so clones listed, around 80% are singletons. Sequenced: peripheral blood. The receptor set was obtained from a man aged 50-60 years with COVID-19, enrolled during active disease. Each CDR3 is given with its conserved first and last residue. Each record gives: CDR3 DNA, CDR3 protein, D gene, clone size, J gene, V gene. The D gene is left open where the match is weak. Size values are once, few and many counts, or a class for expanded clones, and some rows have none.

cdr3_nt: TGTGCCAGCAGCTTAGGGCGTCACAATGAGCAGTTCTTC; cdr3_aa: CASSLGRHNEQFF; d_call: .; clone_size: .; j_call: TRBJ2-1; v_call: TRBV7-3
cdr3_nt: TGTGCCAGCTCGAGGGGGCGATGGACCGGGGAGCTGTTTTTT; cdr3_aa: CASSRGRWTGELFF; d_call: TRBD1; clone_size: .; j_call: TRBJ2-2; v_call: TRBV19
cdr3_nt: TGTGCCAGAAGCTTGGAGGGTAGTCGGACAGGGTCTTCCGAGCAGTACTTC; cdr3_aa: CARSLEGSRTGSSEQYF; d_call: TRBD1; clone_size: .; j_call: TRBJ2-7; v_call: TRBV5-3
cdr3_nt: TGCGCCAGCAGCCAGGTCCCGGGACAGGGGAGGACCGGGGAGCTGTTTTTT; cdr3_aa: CASSQVPGQGRTGELFF; d_call: TRBD1; clone_size: few; j_call: TRBJ2-2; v_call: TRBV4-3
cdr3_nt: TGTGCCAGCACTACCATCACTGAAGCTTTCTTT; cdr3_aa: CASTTITEAFF; d_call: .; clone_size: once; j_call: TRBJ1-1; v_call: TRBV6-6
cdr3_nt: TGTGCCAGCAGCCCTACAGTTCGGTATGGCTACACCTTC; cdr3_aa: CASSPTVRYGYTF; d_call: .; clone_size: .; j_call: TRBJ1-2; v_call: TRBV3-1/TRBV3-2
cdr3_nt: TGCAGTGCTAGTATCTTGTCCGGCGGCCTCAGTGGTACGCAGTATTTT; cdr3_aa: CSASILSGGLSGTQYF; d_call: .; clone_size: few; j_call: TRBJ2-3; v_call: TRBV20-1
cdr3_nt: TGTGCCAGCAGCTTAGATCTCGGTAACTACGAGCAGTACTTC; cdr3_aa: CASSLDLGNYEQYF; d_call: .; clone_size: .; j_call: TRBJ2-7; v_call: TRBV11-2
cdr3_nt: TGTGCCAGCAGCCATGGACAGAATCAAGAGACCCAGTACTTC; cdr3_aa: CASSHGQNQETQYF; d_call: .; clone_size: .; j_call: TRBJ2-5; v_call: TRBV4-2
cdr3_nt: TGTGCCAGCAGCGGGGACAGCGGCCTTACTGGGGCCAACGTCCTGACTTTC; cdr3_aa: CASSGDSGLTGANVLTF; d_call: TRBD1; clone_size: once; j_call: TRBJ2-6; v_call: TRBV9
cdr3_nt: TGTGCCAGCAGCCCCCGAGGCACTGAAGCTTTCTTT; cdr3_aa: CASSPRGTEAFF; d_call: .; clone_size: .; j_call: TRBJ1-1; v_call: TRBV3-1/TRBV3-2
cdr3_nt: TGTGCCATCAGTGAGCCCCCTCAGAAGGCGAGGTATGGCTACACCTTC; cdr3_aa: CAISEPPQKARYGYTF; d_call: .; clone_size: .; j_call: TRBJ1-2; v_call: TRBV10-3
cdr3_nt: TGTGCCAGCAGCCGAACCTTGAGAGAGCCCCAGCATTTT; cdr3_aa: CASSRTLREPQHF; d_call: .; clone_size: .; j_call: TRBJ1-5; v_call: TRBV6-2/TRBV6-3
cdr3_nt: TGTGCCAGCAGCCCGGGCGGGAGCTCCTACAATGAGCAGTTCTTC; cdr3_aa: CASSPGGSSYNEQFF; d_call: TRBD2; clone_size: .; j_call: TRBJ2-1; v_call: TRBV7-9
cdr3_nt: TGTGCCAGCAGCGCCCACGTGGGCATTCAGCCCCAGCATTTT; cdr3_aa: CASSAHVGIQPQHF; d_call: .; clone_size: .; j_call: TRBJ1-5; v_call: TRBV9
cdr3_nt: TGTGCCACCAGCAGAGCCCGGACTGGGCCCCAAGAGACCCAGTACTTC; cdr3_aa: CATSRARTGPQETQYF; d_call: .; clone_size: .; j_call: TRBJ2-5; v_call: TRBV15
cdr3_nt: TGTGCCAGCGGGCTTAGCGGGAGAACAGATACGCAGTATTTT; cdr3_aa: CASGLSGRTDTQYF; d_call: TRBD2; clone_size: .; j_call: TRBJ2-3; v_call: TRBV2
cdr3_nt: TGTGCCACCGAGAAACGACAGGGAGACAATCAGCCCCAGCATTTT; cdr3_aa: CATEKRQGDNQPQHF; d_call: TRBD1; clone_size: .; j_call: TRBJ1-5; v_call: TRBV6-9
cdr3_nt: TGTGCCATCAGTGAGCGGGACAGCTCAAACACCATATATTTT; cdr3_aa: CAISERDSSNTIYF; d_call: TRBD1; clone_size: .; j_call: TRBJ1-3; v_call: TRBV10-3
cdr3_nt: TGTGCCAGCAACAACCGGGACAGGGTCACCTACGAGCAGTACTTC; cdr3_aa: CASNNRDRVTYEQYF; d_call: TRBD1; clone_size: .; j_call: TRBJ2-7; v_call: TRBV6-5
cdr3_nt: TGTGCCACCAGCCGCGCTAGCGGCTACGAGCAGTACTTC; cdr3_aa: CATSRASGYEQYF; d_call: TRBD2; clone_size: .; j_call: TRBJ2-7; v_call: TRBV15
cdr3_nt: TGTGCCAGCACGAAGACAGGGTATGGCTACACCTTC; cdr3_aa: CASTKTGYGYTF; d_call: TRBD1; clone_size: .; j_call: TRBJ1-2; v_call: TRBV27
cdr3_nt: TGTGCCAGCAGCTTAGAGGGAGACCCGGCATACGAGCAGTACTTC; cdr3_aa: CASSLEGDPAYEQYF; d_call: .; clone_size: .; j_call: TRBJ2-7; v_call: TRBV7-6
cdr3_nt: TGTGCCAGCGGCCAGACCTCGGAGACTGAAGCTTTCTTT; cdr3_aa: CASGQTSETEAFF; d_call: .; clone_size: .; j_call: TRBJ1-1; v_call: TRBV10-3
cdr3_nt: TGTGCCAGCTCACCACCGGGGGCAGGGGGAACCAATCAGCCCCAGCATTTT; cdr3_aa: CASSPPGAGGTNQPQHF; d_call: TRBD1; clone_size: once; j_call: TRBJ1-5; v_call: TRBV18
cdr3_nt: TGTGCCTGGTCTAGCGGTTACACAGATACGCAGTATTTT; cdr3_aa: CAWSSGYTDTQYF; d_call: TRBD2; clone_size: .; j_call: TRBJ2-3; v_call: TRBV30
cdr3_nt: TGTGCCAGCAGCCAAGCACAGGGGGCTGGAGGCTACACCTTC; cdr3_aa: CASSQAQGAGGYTF; d_call: TRBD1; clone_size: .; j_call: TRBJ1-2; v_call: TRBV14
cdr3_nt: TGTGCCAGCAGCCTAAGTGGACAGGGATATGGCTACACCTTC; cdr3_aa: CASSLSGQGYGYTF; d_call: TRBD1; clone_size: few; j_call: TRBJ1-2; v_call: TRBV5-5
cdr3_nt: TGCGCCAGCAGACTAGGTCGGGGCTCTGGAAACACCATATATTTT; cdr3_aa: CASRLGRGSGNTIYF; d_call: .; clone_size: .; j_call: TRBJ1-3; v_call: TRBV5-1
cdr3_nt: TGTGCCAGCTCACCTGAACAGGGTTCCGGCGATGAGCAGTTCTTC; cdr3_aa: CASSPEQGSGDEQFF; d_call: .; clone_size: few; j_call: TRBJ2-1; v_call: TRBV18
cdr3_nt: TGTGCCAGCAGCCAAGAGGGGCAGTATACCTCCTACAATGAGCAGTTCTTC; cdr3_aa: CASSQEGQYTSYNEQFF; d_call: .; clone_size: .; j_call: TRBJ2-1; v_call: TRBV3-1/TRBV3-2
cdr3_nt: TGTGCCAGCAGCCAAGTGAGACAGGGTGGTACTGAAGCTTTCTTT; cdr3_aa: CASSQVRQGGTEAFF; d_call: TRBD1; clone_size: once; j_call: TRBJ1-1; v_call: TRBV4-2
cdr3_nt: TGTGCCACCCACGGGGGGCCTCCTACCTACGAGCAGTACTTC; cdr3_aa: CATHGGPPTYEQYF; d_call: .; clone_size: .; j_call: TRBJ2-7; v_call: TRBV28
cdr3_nt: TGTGCCAGCTCACCACCAGGCGGGCAGAAGCGCACAGATACGCAGTATTTT; cdr3_aa: CASSPPGGQKRTDTQYF; d_call: .; clone_size: .; j_call: TRBJ2-3; v_call: TRBV18
cdr3_nt: TGTGCCAGCAGCCCCCGAGGTAGCGGGAGTACAGATACGCAGTATTTT; cdr3_aa: CASSPRGSGSTDTQYF; d_call: TRBD2; clone_size: .; j_call: TRBJ2-3; v_call: TRBV9
cdr3_nt: TGTGCCAGCAGCTTACCCGGGACTAGCGGGGCGAGGGGTGAGCAGTTCTTC; cdr3_aa: CASSLPGTSGARGEQFF; d_call: TRBD2; clone_size: few; j_call: TRBJ2-1; v_call: TRBV7-9
cdr3_nt: TGTGCCAGCAGCCAACCGGGGGGTAATGAGCAGTTCTTC; cdr3_aa: CASSQPGGNEQFF; d_call: TRBD2; clone_size: .; j_call: TRBJ2-1; v_call: TRBV3-1/TRBV3-2
cdr3_nt: TGTGCCAGCAGCCCCCGGCCGAGTAGCGGGAGGACCCTACCCTACAATGAGCAGTTCTTC; cdr3_aa: CASSPRPSSGRTLPYNEQFF; d_call: TRBD2; clone_size: few; j_call: TRBJ2-1; v_call: TRBV7-8
cdr3_nt: TGTGCCAGTAAAGAAGCCGATGACTACAATGAGCAGTTCTTC; cdr3_aa: CASKEADDYNEQFF; d_call: .; clone_size: once; j_call: TRBJ2-1; v_call: TRBV19
cdr3_nt: TGCGCCAGCAGCCAAGTCGGGGGTGATTTTAACTATGGCTACACCTTC; cdr3_aa: CASSQVGGDFNYGYTF; d_call: .; clone_size: .; j_call: TRBJ1-2; v_call: TRBV4-1
cdr3_nt: TGTGCCAGCAGCTCGCACAGGGGGCTGGGGGCTTTCTTT; cdr3_aa: CASSSHRGLGAFF; d_call: TRBD1; clone_size: once; j_call: TRBJ1-1; v_call: TRBV7-2
cdr3_nt: TGTGCCAGCAGCTTAGTTGCGGGGCCCTCTGGAAACACCATATATTTT; cdr3_aa: CASSLVAGPSGNTIYF; d_call: .; clone_size: .; j_call: TRBJ1-3; v_call: TRBV7-2
cdr3_nt: TGTGCCATCAGTGAGAGCGGGAAGAATTCACCCCTCCACTTT; cdr3_aa: CAISESGKNSPLHF; d_call: .; clone_size: .; j_call: TRBJ1-6; v_call: TRBV10-3
cdr3_nt: TGTGCCAGCAGTGAAACGACAGGGAGTCAGCCCCAGCATTTT; cdr3_aa: CASSETTGSQPQHF; d_call: TRBD1; clone_size: few; j_call: TRBJ1-5; v_call: TRBV2
cdr3_nt: TGTGCCAGCAGTCCGGGACAGGGGGTTTCACCCCTCCACTTT; cdr3_aa: CASSPGQGVSPLHF; d_call: TRBD1; clone_size: .; j_call: TRBJ1-6; v_call: TRBV11-2
cdr3_nt: TGTGCCAGTAGTACAGGGTGGTCCACTGAAGCTTTCTTT; cdr3_aa: CASSTGWSTEAFF; d_call: .; clone_size: .; j_call: TRBJ1-1; v_call: TRBV19
cdr3_nt: TGCGCCAGCAGCCCTCGTTGGTTAGACAGGGGGTTATCCACTAATGAAAAACTGTTTTTT; cdr3_aa: CASSPRWLDRGLSTNEKLFF; d_call: TRBD1; clone_size: .; j_call: TRBJ1-4; v_call: TRBV5-1
cdr3_nt: TGCGCCAGCAGCCTTATACACCGGGACAGGGGGGGTTCACCCCTCCACTTT; cdr3_aa: CASSLIHRDRGGSPLHF; d_call: TRBD1; clone_size: .; j_call: TRBJ1-6; v_call: TRBV4-1
cdr3_nt: TGTGCCAGCAGCCAAGGGGGCGGGAGTATACACGAGCAGTACTTC; cdr3_aa: CASSQGGGSIHEQYF; d_call: TRBD2; clone_size: .; j_call: TRBJ2-7; v_call: TRBV3-1/TRBV3-2
cdr3_nt: TGTGCCAGCAGCACAAGTCCGACTCTCGGGAATGAGCAGTTCTTC; cdr3_aa: CASSTSPTLGNEQFF; d_call: .; clone_size: medium-sized; j_call: TRBJ2-1; v_call: TRBV7-3
cdr3_nt: TGTGCCAGCAGCTTGGAAGGGACAGGGGAACCTTACGAGCAGTACTTC; cdr3_aa: CASSLEGTGEPYEQYF; d_call: TRBD1; clone_size: .; j_call: TRBJ2-7; v_call: TRBV5-5
cdr3_nt: TGTGCCGCCACAGGGGAAACTGAAGCTTTCTTT; cdr3_aa: CAATGETEAFF; d_call: TRBD1; clone_size: few; j_call: TRBJ1-1; v_call: TRBV7-9
cdr3_nt: TGTGCCAGCAGTTTCGGGGGGGCGAATGGCTACACCTTC; cdr3_aa: CASSFGGANGYTF; d_call: .; clone_size: .; j_call: TRBJ1-2; v_call: TRBV6-5
cdr3_nt: TGTGCCAGCAGCGTTACTACCGGGACAGGGGCGGAAGGCTACACCTTC; cdr3_aa: CASSVTTGTGAEGYTF; d_call: TRBD1; clone_size: .; j_call: TRBJ1-2; v_call: TRBV9